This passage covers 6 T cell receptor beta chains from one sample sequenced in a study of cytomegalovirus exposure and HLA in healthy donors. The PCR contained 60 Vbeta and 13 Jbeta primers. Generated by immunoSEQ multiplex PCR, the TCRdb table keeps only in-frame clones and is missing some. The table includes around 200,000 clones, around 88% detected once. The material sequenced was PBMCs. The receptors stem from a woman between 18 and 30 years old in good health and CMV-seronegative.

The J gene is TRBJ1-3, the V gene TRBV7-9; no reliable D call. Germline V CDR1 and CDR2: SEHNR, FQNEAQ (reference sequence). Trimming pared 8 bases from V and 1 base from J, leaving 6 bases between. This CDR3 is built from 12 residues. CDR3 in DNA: TGTGCCAGCGTCCGTTCTGGAAACACCATATATTTT. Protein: CASVRSGNTIYF.

CDR3 nucleotides: TGTGCCAGCAGCTTAGGGACAGGGGGTCTAGCGCGCACAGATACGCAGTATTTT. Its protein product is CASSLGTGGLARTDTQYF. The chain is built from TRBV7-3 and TRBJ2-3; 11 bases fit TRBD1. Germline CDR1 reads SGHTA; CDR2 reads FQGTGA. The CDR3 runs 18 residues. Losses at the gene ends were 2 bases for V and 1 base for J; bases not matched to a gene: 8.

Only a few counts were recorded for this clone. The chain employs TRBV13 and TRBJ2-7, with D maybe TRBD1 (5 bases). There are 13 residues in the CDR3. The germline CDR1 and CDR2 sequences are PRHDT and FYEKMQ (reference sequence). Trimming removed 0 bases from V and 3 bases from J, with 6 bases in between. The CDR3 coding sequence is TGTGCCAGCAGCTTAGGGGACATCTACGAGCAGTACTTC. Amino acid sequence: CASSLGDIYEQYF.

The CDR3 DNA reads as TGTGCCAGCAGCTTGGCAGACGGGGGGGTCAGGGCGCAGTATTTT. It translates to CASSLADGGVRAQYF. V usage is TRBV5-4 and J usage is TRBJ2-3; 8 bases are shared with TRBD2. V lost 0 bases and J lost 10; bases outside the gene matches: 10. CDR1 and CDR2 (germline): SGHNT, YYREEE (reference sequence). CDR3 length equals 15 residues.

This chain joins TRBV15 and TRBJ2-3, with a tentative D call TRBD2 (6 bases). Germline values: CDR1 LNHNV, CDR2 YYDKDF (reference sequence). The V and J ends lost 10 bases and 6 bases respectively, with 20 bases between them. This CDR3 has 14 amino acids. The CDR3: CAIEDRGLIDTQYF. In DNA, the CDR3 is TGTGCCATTGAAGACCGGGGGTTAATTGATACGCAGTATTTT.

The DNA of the CDR3 is TGTGCCAGCAGTGTTTTCAGGGTGGGATATGGCTACACCTTC. Its protein product is CASSVFRVGYGYTF. The chain is built from TRBV6-1 and TRBJ1-2; maybe TRBD1 (5 bases). The CDR3 spans 14 residues. Trimming stripped 4 bases from V and 5 bases from J, with 14 bases between. The germline CDR1 and CDR2 sequences are MNHNS and SASEGT.